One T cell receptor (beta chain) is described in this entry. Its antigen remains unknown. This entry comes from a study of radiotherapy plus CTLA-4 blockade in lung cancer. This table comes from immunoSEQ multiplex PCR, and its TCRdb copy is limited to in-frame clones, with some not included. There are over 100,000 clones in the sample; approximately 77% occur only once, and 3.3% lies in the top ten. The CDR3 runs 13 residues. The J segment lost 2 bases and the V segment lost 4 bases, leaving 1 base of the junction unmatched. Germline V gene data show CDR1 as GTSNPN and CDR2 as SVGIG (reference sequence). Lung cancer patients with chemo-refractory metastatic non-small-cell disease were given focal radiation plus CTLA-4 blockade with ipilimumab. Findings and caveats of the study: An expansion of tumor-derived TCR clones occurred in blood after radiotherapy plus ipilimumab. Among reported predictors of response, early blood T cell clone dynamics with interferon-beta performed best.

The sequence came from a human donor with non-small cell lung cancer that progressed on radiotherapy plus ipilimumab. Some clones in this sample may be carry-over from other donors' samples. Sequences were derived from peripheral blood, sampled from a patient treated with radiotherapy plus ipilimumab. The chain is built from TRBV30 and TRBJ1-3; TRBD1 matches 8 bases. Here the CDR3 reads CAWNRGTGNTIYF. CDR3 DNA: TGTGCCTGGAACAGGGGGACTGGAAACACCATATATTTT.